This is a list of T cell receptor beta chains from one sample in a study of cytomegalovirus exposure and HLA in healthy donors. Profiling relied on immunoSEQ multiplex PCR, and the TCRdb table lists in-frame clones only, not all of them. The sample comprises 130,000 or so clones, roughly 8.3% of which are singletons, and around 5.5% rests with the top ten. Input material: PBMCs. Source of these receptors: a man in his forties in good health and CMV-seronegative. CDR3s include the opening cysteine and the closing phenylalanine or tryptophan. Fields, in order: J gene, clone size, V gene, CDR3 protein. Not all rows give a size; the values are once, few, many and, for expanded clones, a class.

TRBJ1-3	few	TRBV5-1	CASSPTVGNTIYF
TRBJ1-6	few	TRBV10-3	CAISVSTLSDSLNSPLHF
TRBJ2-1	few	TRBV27	CASSFGKASRENEQFF
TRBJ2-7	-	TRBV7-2	CASSLAADYEQYF
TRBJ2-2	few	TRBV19	CASSTPGLPLDELFF
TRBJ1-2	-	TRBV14	CASSHSTTGLLRTYTF
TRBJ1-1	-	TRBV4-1	CASSLGTLNTEAFF
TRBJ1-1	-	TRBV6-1	CASSVGTGFTEAFF
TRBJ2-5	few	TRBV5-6	CASSLEGLAGGAQETQYF
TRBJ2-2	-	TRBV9	CASSAHPTGNTGELFF
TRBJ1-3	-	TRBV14	CASSSQGFSGNTIYF
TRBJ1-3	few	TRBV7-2	CASSLVGTNSGNTIYF
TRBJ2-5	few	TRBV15	CATSKLGNFNQETQYF
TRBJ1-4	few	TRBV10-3	CAIRETATNEKLFF
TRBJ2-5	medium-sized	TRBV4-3	CASSQDKGWETQYF
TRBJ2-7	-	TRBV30	CACATGYPYEQYF
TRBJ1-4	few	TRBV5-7	CASSTGGKGEKLFF
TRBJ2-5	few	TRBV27	CASSSGLTEQYF
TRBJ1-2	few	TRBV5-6	CASSPRQGKTYGYTF
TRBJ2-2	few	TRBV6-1	CASSAVDTGELFF
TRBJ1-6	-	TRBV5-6	CASRSGTVNSPLHF
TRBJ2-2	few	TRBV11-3	CASSSGLVGAGELFF
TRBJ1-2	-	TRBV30	CAWRGQGAPGYTF
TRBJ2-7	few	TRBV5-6	CASSLSGGLFREQYF
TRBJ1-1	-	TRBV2	CASSELAGGVSEAFF
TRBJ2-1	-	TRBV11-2	CASSLQGQYNEQFF
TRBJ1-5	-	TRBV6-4	CASSDSPGNQPQHF
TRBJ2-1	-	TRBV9	CASSAGTGVIYEQFF
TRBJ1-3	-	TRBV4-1	CASSQVAGNTIYF
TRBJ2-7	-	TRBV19	CASSNNLAGDTAREQYF
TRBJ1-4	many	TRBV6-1	CASSLDILEKLFF
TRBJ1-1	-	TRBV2	CASWGVVTEAFF
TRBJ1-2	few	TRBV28	CASSLPLRTGGKGYTF
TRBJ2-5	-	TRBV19	CASSTGQGETQYF
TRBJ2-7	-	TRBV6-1	CASSETGGIYEQYF
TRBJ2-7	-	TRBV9	CASSVALTSDEQYF
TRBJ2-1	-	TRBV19	CASSLDSSSYNEQFF
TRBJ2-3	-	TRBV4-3	CASSLRVVTDTQYF
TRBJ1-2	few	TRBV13	CASSPQGNNYGYTF
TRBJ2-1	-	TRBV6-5	CASSIGQPLYNEQFF
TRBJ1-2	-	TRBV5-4	CASSLAAGQGDGYTF
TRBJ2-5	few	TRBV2	CASKPSGVGKGETQYF
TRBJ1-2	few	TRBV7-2	CASSFLRDRGSYTF
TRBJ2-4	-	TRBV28	CASSFKLAKNIQYF
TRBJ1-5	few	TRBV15	CATSRVGTVDQPQHF
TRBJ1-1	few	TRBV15	CATSPQVGTEAFF
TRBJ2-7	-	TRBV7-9	CASSGPGQAPYEQYF
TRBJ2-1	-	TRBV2	CASRPRDSSYNEQFF
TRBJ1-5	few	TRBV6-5	CASRGVYSNQPQHF
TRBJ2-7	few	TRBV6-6	CASSYIAGVVDEQYF
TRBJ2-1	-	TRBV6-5	CASRSGTGGDEQFF
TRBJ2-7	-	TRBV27	CASSLAGLSYEQYF
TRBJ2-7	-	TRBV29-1	CSVGQGSSSYEQYF
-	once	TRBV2	CASSELRSYEQYF
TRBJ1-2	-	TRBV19	CASSGTDYGYTF
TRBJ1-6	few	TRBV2	CASSVFGGENSPLHF
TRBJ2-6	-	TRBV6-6	CAATPPGANVLTF
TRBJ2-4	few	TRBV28	CASGGLPGQSAKNIQYF
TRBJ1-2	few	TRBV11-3	CASSLERLVRGYTF